A selection of T cell receptor beta chains follows, all from one sample in a study of shared clonotypes between healthy human individuals. The protocol was immunoSEQ multiplex PCR, while the TCRdb copy is restricted to in-frame clones and leaves out a portion. This table has 2 million to 2.5 million clones, just over 90% appearing once. Sequences were obtained from naive CD4+ T cells from PBMCs. These receptors came from a man aged 18 to 29 in good health. Some clones in this sample may be carry-over from other donors' samples. Each CDR3 is given with its conserved first and last residue. Fields, in order: D gene, clone size, V gene, CDR3 length, J gene, CDR3 protein, CDR3 DNA. A D gene is named only where the DNA matches it firmly. Rows may omit the clone size; those that give it use once, few, many or a size class.

>TRBD1|.|TRBV5-1|16|TRBJ2-1
CASSLIRGLSYNEQFF
TGCGCCAGCAGCTTAATAAGGGGGCTTTCCTACAATGAGCAGTTCTTC
>TRBD2|.|TRBV6-6|16|TRBJ2-7
CASRSGLAGDSYEQYF
TGTGCCAGCAGAAGCGGACTAGCGGGGGACTCCTACGAGCAGTACTTC
>TRBD2|.|TRBV2|14|TRBJ2-3
CASKLRESGDTQYF
TGTGCCAGCAAGTTGCGGGAGTCCGGAGATACGCAGTATTTT
>.|once|TRBV6-6|13|TRBJ2-7
CASSLAPGYEQYF
TGTGCCAGCAGTTTGGCCCCGGGATACGAGCAGTACTTC
>TRBD2|.|TRBV7-2|14|TRBJ2-1
CASMGGVSYNEQFF
TGTGCCAGCATGGGGGGGGTATCCTACAATGAGCAGTTCTTC
>.|.|TRBV30|12|TRBJ2-7
CAWSARVYEQYF
TGTGCCTGGAGTGCGCGGGTTTACGAGCAGTACTTC
>TRBD2|.|TRBV30|15|TRBJ2-1
CACDPGGWLFGEQFF
TGTGCCTGCGACCCGGGGGGGTGGCTATTTGGTGAGCAGTTCTTC
>TRBD2|.|TRBV11-2|14|TRBJ2-5
CASINPGGGETQYF
TGTGCCAGCATCAACCCGGGCGGGGGAGAGACCCAGTACTTC
>.|.|TRBV5-4|13|TRBJ2-1
CASSLDLSREQFF
TGTGCCAGCAGCTTGGATTTGTCTAGGGAGCAGTTCTTC
>.|.|TRBV6-5|13|TRBJ2-5
CASSYRRSETQYF
TGTGCCAGCAGTTATAGGCGGTCGGAGACCCAGTACTTC
>TRBD1|.|TRBV19|15|TRBJ1-5
CASSITGDESQPQHF
TGTGCCAGTAGTATTACAGGGGATGAGAGTCAGCCCCAGCATTTT
>.|.|TRBV20-1|11|TRBJ1-2
CSAPRVSGYTF
TGCAGTGCCCCTCGGGTTAGCGGCTACACCTTC
>TRBD2|.|TRBV9|15|TRBJ2-3
CASSPPLAVTDTQYF
TGTGCCAGCAGCCCTCCCCTAGCGGTCACAGATACGCAGTATTTT
>.|.|TRBV28|13|TRBJ2-3
CAIQRTSTDTQYF
TGTGCCATCCAGCGGACAAGCACAGATACGCAGTATTTT
>TRBD1|.|TRBV28|13|TRBJ2-7
CASSLGGFYEQYF
TGTGCCAGCAGCCTAGGGGGCTTCTACGAGCAGTACTTC
>.|once|TRBV5-4|13|TRBJ2-7
CASFRQGGHEQYF
TGTGCCAGCTTCCGTCAGGGGGGCCACGAGCAGTACTTC
>.|.|TRBV5-1|11|TRBJ1-1
CASSLTGRAFF
TGCGCCAGCAGCTTGACAGGGAGGGCTTTCTTT
>.|few|TRBV2|14|TRBJ1-5
CASSDRQIAQPQHF
TGTGCCAGCAGTGATCGACAGATAGCGCAGCCCCAGCATTTT
>.|.|TRBV11-2|12|TRBJ2-7
CASSLLGTPQYF
TGTGCCAGCAGCTTACTAGGGACTCCGCAGTACTTC
>TRBD2|.|TRBV5-1|14|TRBJ2-7
CASSSRTSLDEQYF
TGCGCCAGCAGCTCACGGACTAGCCTGGACGAGCAGTACTTC
>.|.|TRBV7-2|14|TRBJ2-3
CASSHDYNTDTQYF
TGTGCCAGCAGCCACGACTACAACACAGATACGCAGTATTTT
>.|.|TRBV19|13|TRBJ1-3
CAFWQLCRNTIYF
TGTGCCTTTTGGCAGCTCTGCCGAAACACCATATATTTT
>.|.|TRBV7-9|16|TRBJ1-4
CASSSGDGVNNEKLFF
TGTGCCAGCAGCTCAGGGGATGGGGTAAATAATGAAAAACTGTTTTTT
>.|.|TRBV27|16|TRBJ2-7
CASTLAGASPRYEQYF
TGTGCCAGCACCCTCGCAGGGGCGTCTCCTCGCTACGAGCAGTACTTC
>TRBD2|.|TRBV5-6|15|TRBJ2-7
CASSPGLAGGREQYF
TGTGCCAGCAGCCCGGGACTAGCGGGAGGGCGCGAGCAGTACTTC
>TRBD2|few|TRBV6-4|17|TRBJ2-1
CASSGLAGTGAYNEQFF
TGTGCCAGCAGTGGTCTAGCGGGAACCGGTGCCTACAATGAGCAGTTCTTC
>TRBD1|.|TRBV6-1|15|TRBJ1-1
CASKARGQVNTEAFF
TGTGCCAGCAAAGCTAGAGGACAGGTGAACACTGAAGCTTTCTTT
>.|.|TRBV4-2|14|TRBJ2-2
CASSHSDNTGELFF
TGTGCCAGCAGCCATTCTGATAACACCGGGGAGCTGTTTTTT
>TRBD1|once|TRBV11-1|17|TRBJ2-2
CASRDIPGQGNTGELFF
TGTGCCAGCAGAGATATCCCGGGACAGGGAAACACCGGGGAGCTGTTTTTT
>.|.|TRBV18|12|TRBJ1-4
CASSPSNEKLFF
TGTGCCAGCTCACCTTCTAATGAAAAACTGTTTTTT
>.|.|TRBV27|12|TRBJ1-1
CASSLRGRRLLF
TGTGCCAGCAGTTTACGGGGACGGCGGCTCCTCTTT
>TRBD1|.|TRBV9|17|TRBJ2-7
CASSVGLSGQGFYEQYF
TGTGCCAGCAGCGTTGGGTTATCGGGACAGGGGTTCTACGAGCAGTACTTC
>.|.|TRBV5-5|14|TRBJ1-5
CASSLASSNQPQHF
TGTGCCAGCAGCTTGGCCAGCAGCAATCAGCCCCAGCATTTT
>.|.|TRBV6-1|17|TRBJ2-7
CASSEGTDFFSSYEQYF
TGTGCCAGCAGTGAAGGGACCGACTTTTTTAGCTCCTACGAGCAGTACTTC
>.|.|TRBV7-2|14|TRBJ1-5
CASARSGGGQPQHF
TGTGCCAGCGCCCGTTCCGGGGGCGGTCAGCCCCAGCATTTT
>.|.|TRBV9|15|TRBJ1-3
CASSALVGSGNTIYF
TGTGCCAGCAGCGCCCTAGTGGGCTCTGGAAACACCATATATTTT
>.|.|TRBV5-1|13|TRBJ2-7
CASSLIEGYEQYF
TGCGCCAGCAGCTTAATAGAGGGCTACGAGCAGTACTTC
>TRBD1|once|TRBV4-2|17|TRBJ2-3
CASSQAGTGDVTDTQYF
TGTGCCAGCAGCCAAGCTGGCACAGGGGATGTCACAGATACGCAGTATTTT
>.|.|TRBV6-5|13|TRBJ2-3
CASRRAGTDTQYF
TGTGCCAGCCGGAGGGCCGGCACAGATACGCAGTATTTT
>.|.|TRBV6-5|13|TRBJ2-7
CASRKRSSYEQYF
TGTGCCAGCAGAAAGAGGAGCTCCTACGAGCAGTACTTC
>.|.|TRBV11-1|17|TRBJ1-5
CASSLEKGGKSNQPQHF
TGTGCCAGCAGCTTAGAAAAGGGGGGGAAGAGCAATCAGCCCCAGCATTTT
>.|once|TRBV2|16|TRBJ2-7
CASRRLLGTVSYEQYF
TGTGCCAGCAGACGGCTTCTTGGGACGGTCTCCTACGAGCAGTACTTC
>TRBD2|.|TRBV7-2|14|TRBJ2-5
CASSSSSGSETQYF
TGTGCCAGCAGCTCCTCTAGCGGCTCGGAGACCCAGTACTTC
>TRBD1|.|TRBV25-1|18|TRBJ1-4
CASSATGTGIVFDEKLFF
TGTGCCAGCAGTGCCACCGGGACAGGGATCGTATTTGACGAAAAACTGTTTTTT
>TRBD2|.|TRBV7-2|15|TRBJ2-2
CASSFGAGGGGELFF
TGTGCCAGCAGCTTTGGAGCGGGAGGCGGCGGGGAGCTGTTTTTT
>.|.|TRBV6-6|15|TRBJ1-1
CASSPPGVASTEAFF
TGTGCCAGCAGCCCTCCGGGGGTGGCCAGTACTGAAGCTTTCTTT
>.|.|TRBV25-1|15|TRBJ2-3
CASSRTAPYTDTQYF
TGTGCCAGCAGCCGTACAGCCCCCTACACAGATACGCAGTATTTT
>.|.|TRBV28|15|TRBJ1-3
CASREQGWSGNTIYF
TGTGCCAGCAGGGAACAGGGATGGTCTGGAAACACCATATATTTT
>TRBD2|.|TRBV19|18|TRBJ2-2
CASTPPRLAGENTGELFF
TGTGCCAGTACTCCACCCCGACTAGCGGGAGAAAACACCGGGGAGCTGTTTTTT
>TRBD1|few|TRBV25-1|13|TRBJ2-7
CASSAGGSYEQYF
TGTGCCAGCAGTGCAGGGGGATCCTACGAGCAGTACTTC
>.|.|TRBV2|15|TRBJ2-1
CASRLRPAENNEQFF
TGTGCCAGCAGACTTCGCCCGGCCGAAAACAATGAGCAGTTCTTC
>TRBD1|.|TRBV27|16|TRBJ2-7
CASSSPGTGASYEQYF
TGTGCCAGCAGCTCGCCCGGGACAGGGGCCTCCTACGAGCAGTACTTC
>TRBD2|.|TRBV7-9|15|TRBJ2-7
CASSLFSGSSYEQYF
TGTGCCAGCAGCTTATTTAGCGGGAGCTCCTACGAGCAGTACTTC
>TRBD1|once|TRBV18|13|TRBJ2-5
CASSPTGKETQYF
TGTGCCAGCTCACCGACAGGGAAAGAGACCCAGTACTTC
>.|.|TRBV28|14|TRBJ1-2
CASTGGDFNYGYTF
TGTGCCAGCACCGGGGGGGACTTTAACTATGGCTACACCTTC